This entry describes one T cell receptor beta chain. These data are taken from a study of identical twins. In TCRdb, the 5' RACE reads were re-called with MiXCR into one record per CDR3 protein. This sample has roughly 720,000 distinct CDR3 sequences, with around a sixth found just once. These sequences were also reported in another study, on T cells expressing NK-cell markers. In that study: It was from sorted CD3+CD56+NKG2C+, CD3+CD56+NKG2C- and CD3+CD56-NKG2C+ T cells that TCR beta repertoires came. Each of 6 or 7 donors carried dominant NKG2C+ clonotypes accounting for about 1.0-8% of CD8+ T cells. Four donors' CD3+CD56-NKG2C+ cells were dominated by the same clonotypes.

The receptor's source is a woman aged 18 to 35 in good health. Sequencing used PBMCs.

The CDR3 here is CASSQVAGSADTQYF. The CDR3 region has the DNA TGTGCCAGCAGCCAGGTAGCGGGAAGTGCAGATACGCAGTATTTT. The chain has TRBV3-1 and TRBJ2-3; 8 bases align to TRBD2. V lost 3 bases to trimming and J lost 4 bases; unmatched junction nucleotides: 6. Per the germline V gene, CDR1 is LGHDT and CDR2 is YNNKEL (reference sequence). CDR3 length equals 15 residues.